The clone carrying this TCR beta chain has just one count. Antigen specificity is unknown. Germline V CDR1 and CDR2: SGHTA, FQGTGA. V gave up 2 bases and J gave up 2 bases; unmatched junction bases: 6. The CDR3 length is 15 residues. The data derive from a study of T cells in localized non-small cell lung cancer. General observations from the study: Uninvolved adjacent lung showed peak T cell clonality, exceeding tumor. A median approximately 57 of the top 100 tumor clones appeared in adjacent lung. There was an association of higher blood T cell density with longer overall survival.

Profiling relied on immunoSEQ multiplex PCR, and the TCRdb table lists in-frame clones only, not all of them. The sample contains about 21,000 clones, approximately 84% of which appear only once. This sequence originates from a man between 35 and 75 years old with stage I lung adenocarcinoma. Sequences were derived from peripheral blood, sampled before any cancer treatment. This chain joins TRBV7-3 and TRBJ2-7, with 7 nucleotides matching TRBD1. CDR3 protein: CASSLGDSPPYEQYF. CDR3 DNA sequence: TGTGCCAGCAGCTTAGGGGACAGCCCGCCCTACGAGCAGTACTTC. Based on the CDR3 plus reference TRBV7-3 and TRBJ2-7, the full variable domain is GAGVSQTPSNKVTEKGKYVELRCDPISGHTALYWYRQSLGQGPEFLIYFQGTGAADDSGLPNDRFFAVRPEGSVSTLKIQRTERGDSAVYLCASSLGDSPPYEQYFGPGTRLTVT.